These T cell receptor beta chains were read from a single sample in a study of blood T cell repertoires in COVID-19. The method was immunoSEQ multiplex PCR; TCRdb's version includes in-frame clones alone and lacks a portion of them. The sample records about 250,000 clones, over 75% being singletons. The sequencing input was PBMCs or T cells enriched from blood (not recorded which). The receptors originated from a woman aged 50 to 60 with acute COVID-19. Both conserved end residues are part of each CDR3. The order of the fields is V gene, clone size, D gene, CDR3 length, J gene, CDR3 DNA, CDR3 protein. The D gene is left open where the match is weak. Clone size is given for some rows only: seen once, a few or many times, or a class if the clone is expanded.

TRBV29-1	-	-	12	TRBJ1-2	TGCAGCGTTGATAAACAGGGTAGTGGCTACACCTTC	CSVDKQGSGYTF
TRBV7-2	-	-	14	TRBJ1-3	TGTGCCAGCAGCTTAGGGCTTTCTGGAAACACCATATATTTT	CASSLGLSGNTIYF
TRBV5-1	-	-	18	TRBJ1-1	TGCGCCAGCAGCTTGAGAGTCGGCACAGGGTTCGGGAACACTGAAGCTTTCTTT	CASSLRVGTGFGNTEAFF
TRBV7-6	-	-	14	TRBJ2-3	TGTGCCAGCAGTCAGACAGTTCACACAGATACGCAGTATTTT	CASSQTVHTDTQYF
TRBV6-5	once	-	15	TRBJ1-2	TGTGCCAGCAGAGCCAGGGGAAGGGCTAACTATGGCTACACCTTC	CASRARGRANYGYTF
TRBV7-3	once	-	15	TRBJ2-3	TGTGCCAGCAGCCCCGCGGGCGGGGCCACAGATACGCAGTATTTT	CASSPAGGATDTQYF
TRBV7-2	-	TRBD1	16	TRBJ1-2	TGTGCCAGCAGCTTATTCCAGGGGGAAGCTAACTATGGCTACACCTTC	CASSLFQGEANYGYTF
TRBV5-1	-	TRBD2	16	TRBJ2-3	TGCGCCAGCAGCTTGACTAGCGGGGGGGCAGGAGATACGCAGTATTTT	CASSLTSGGAGDTQYF
TRBV6-1	-	TRBD1	17	TRBJ1-2	TGTGCCAGCAGTGACGAAGGCAGGGGGGCCCCCCGTTATGGCTACACCTTC	CASSDEGRGAPRYGYTF
TRBV3-1/TRBV3-2	-	-	13	TRBJ2-7	TGTGCCAGCAGCCTTCAGTTTTCCTACGAGCAGTACTTC	CASSLQFSYEQYF
TRBV14	-	TRBD1	14	TRBJ1-1	TGTGCCAGCAGCCCACGGACAGGGGGTACTGAAGCTTTCTTT	CASSPRTGGTEAFF
TRBV6-5	-	TRBD1	15	TRBJ1-5	TGTGCCAGCATTATCGGGACAGGGGGCTACCAGCCCCAGCATTTT	CASIIGTGGYQPQHF
TRBV6-5	-	-	14	TRBJ2-3	TGTGCCAGCAGTTACGGACTGGACACAGATACGCAGTATTTT	CASSYGLDTDTQYF
TRBV5-1	-	-	13	TRBJ1-1	TGCGCCAGCAGCCCCACTAAGAACACTGAAGCTTTCTTT	CASSPTKNTEAFF
TRBV6-6	-	-	19	TRBJ2-1	TGTGCCAGCAGTCCCTCTGGGGCGGTTAAGCCTTTCTCCTACAATGAGCAGTTCTTC	CASSPSGAVKPFSYNEQFF
TRBV2	once	TRBD2	14	TRBJ2-7	TGTGCCAGCAGCGCCTTAGCGGGCCCCTACGAGCAGTACTTC	CASSALAGPYEQYF
TRBV13	-	-	14	TRBJ1-3	TGTGCCAGCAGCTTAACAGGGTACGGAAACACCATATATTTT	CASSLTGYGNTIYF
TRBV5-1	-	-	13	TRBJ2-7	TGCGCCAGCAGCTTGGCGGTTACCTACGAGCAGTACTTC	CASSLAVTYEQYF
TRBV18	-	TRBD2	16	TRBJ2-3	TGTGCCAGCTCACCTTCCGGGACTAGCGGGGCAGATACGCAGTATTTT	CASSPSGTSGADTQYF
TRBV25-1	once	TRBD1	13	TRBJ2-7	TGTGCCAGCACCCGACAGGGGATCGGCGAGCAGTACTTC	CASTRQGIGEQYF
TRBV5-6	-	-	12	TRBJ1-5	TGTGCCAGCAGCTTAACCGGGAGCCCCCAGCATTTT	CASSLTGSPQHF
TRBV30	-	-	14	TRBJ1-3	TGTGCCTGGAGGGGGGGGGCGCGTGGAAACACCATATATTTT	CAWRGGARGNTIYF
TRBV14	-	TRBD1	17	TRBJ1-2	TGTGCCAGCAGCAACTCAGACGGGACAGGGGGCGCGGCTGGCTACACCTTC	CASSNSDGTGGAAGYTF
TRBV4-2	-	-	12	TRBJ1-2	TGTGCCAGCAGCCAAGACAGGGGCTACCTCTACTTC	CASSQDRGYLYF
TRBV30	-	TRBD1	14	TRBJ1-1	TGTGCCTGGAGTGTTAGGCAGGGGGGCACTGAAGCTTTCTTT	CAWSVRQGGTEAFF
TRBV19	-	-	17	TRBJ1-2	TGTGCCAGTAGTATCCCCGGGGGGGCGGCTGGCGGAGATGGCTACACCTTC	CASSIPGGAAGGDGYTF
TRBV4-1	-	-	17	TRBJ2-2	TGCGCCAGCAGCCCCCGCAGGCAGTTCGCGAACACCGGGGAGCTGTTTTTT	CASSPRRQFANTGELFF
TRBV2	-	-	14	TRBJ2-2	TGTGCCAGCAGTGCAAGACTGAACACCGGGGAGCTGTTTTTT	CASSARLNTGELFF
TRBV30	-	-	12	TRBJ1-2	TGTGCCTGGGTTGACCGCCGGGGGGGCTACACCTTC	CAWVDRRGGYTF
TRBV21-1	-	-	16	TRBJ2-1	TGTGCCAGCAGCATTTGGACAGGGAAAACTTACAATGAGCAGTTCTTC	CASSIWTGKTYNEQFF
TRBV5-4	-	-	15	TRBJ1-4	TGTGCCAGCAGCCTAGACAGAGCAACTAATGAAAAACTGTTTTTT	CASSLDRATNEKLFF
TRBV12-3/TRBV12-4	-	-	13	TRBJ1-1	TGTGCCAGCAGTTTACAGGGTTCAACTGAAGCTTTCTTT	CASSLQGSTEAFF
TRBV13	-	TRBD2	17	TRBJ2-7	TGTGCCAGCAGCCCGGGGACTAGCGGGGGCCCAGGATACGAGCAGTACTTC	CASSPGTSGGPGYEQYF
TRBV6-1	-	TRBD1	15	TRBJ1-2	TGTGCCAGCAGTGAAGCGGAACAGGGGGTGGGAGGCTACACCTTC	CASSEAEQGVGGYTF
TRBV7-9	-	-	15	TRBJ2-3	TGTGCCAGCAGCTTGACGGCTAGCGAGTTAGATACGCAGTATTTT	CASSLTASELDTQYF